This TCR beta chain appears in the sequencing data of a study of T cell clonotyping in hematopoietic cell transplantation. Findings of the study overall: At the given depth, recipient repertoires were over 97% de novo clonotypes. Broader posttransplant TCR repertoire diversity was predicted by graft donor and pretransplant recipient Inverse Simpson Index values. Pathologically expanded recipient clonotypes increased progressively from day 30 to day 180 as diversity fell.

Assay used: immunoSEQ multiplex PCR; TCRdb lists only in-frame clones, some missing. The sample holds about 16,000 clones, approximately 85% seen once. Worth noting for this clone: Its cognate antigen is unknown.

J lost 6 bases, V lost 2 bases, and 7 bases had no gene match. CDR3 length equals 14 residues. The germline V gene has CDR1 GTSNPN and CDR2 SVGIG (reference sequence). Sequencing used peripheral blood mononuclear cells. The sequence derives from a woman in her thirties or forties in good health. Some clones in this sample may be carry-over from other donors' samples. The V call is TRBV30, the J call TRBJ2-1; 7 bases agree with TRBD2. CDR3 sequence: CAWSRGGSSNEQFF. The CDR3 DNA sequence: TGTGCCTGGAGTCGCGGGGGTAGTTCCAATGAGCAGTTCTTC.